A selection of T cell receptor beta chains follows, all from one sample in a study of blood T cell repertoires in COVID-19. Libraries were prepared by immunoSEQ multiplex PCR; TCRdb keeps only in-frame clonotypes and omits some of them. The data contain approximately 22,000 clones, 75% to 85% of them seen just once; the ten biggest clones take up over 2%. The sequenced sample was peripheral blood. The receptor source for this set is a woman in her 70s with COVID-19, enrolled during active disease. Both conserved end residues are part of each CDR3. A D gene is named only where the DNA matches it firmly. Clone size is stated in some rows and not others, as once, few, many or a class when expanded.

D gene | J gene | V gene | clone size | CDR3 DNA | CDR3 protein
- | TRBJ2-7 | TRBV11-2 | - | TGTGCCAGCAGCCAAGAACGGGAGCAGTACTTC | CASSQEREQYF
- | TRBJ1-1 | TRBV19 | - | TGTGCCAGTAGTATAGATTCCGTTTCGAACACTGAAGCTTTCTTT | CASSIDSVSNTEAFF
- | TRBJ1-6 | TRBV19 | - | TGTGCCAGTAGTAGTGGCAGACTTAATTCACCCCTCCACTTT | CASSSGRLNSPLHF
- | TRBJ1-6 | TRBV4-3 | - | TGCGCCAGCAGCCAAGATAGGAGGAATTCACCCCTCCACTTT | CASSQDRRNSPLHF
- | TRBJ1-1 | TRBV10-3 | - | TGTGCCATCAGTGAGTCCTTGGACAGAACAAGGGGAGCTTTCTTT | CAISESLDRTRGAFF
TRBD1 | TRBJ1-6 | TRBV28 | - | TGTGCCAGCAGTTCCGTCGGGACAGGGGGTTTGGATTCACCCCTCCACTTT | CASSSVGTGGLDSPLHF
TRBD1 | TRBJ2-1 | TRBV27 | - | TGTGCCAGCAGTGCAACACAGGGGGCAGGGGAGCAGTTCTTC | CASSATQGAGEQFF
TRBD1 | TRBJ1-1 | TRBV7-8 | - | TGTGCCAGCAGCTATCCAGGGGGAACTGAAGCTTTCTTT | CASSYPGGTEAFF
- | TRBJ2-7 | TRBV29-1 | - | TGCAGCGTTGCAGGGGATATGGGCGAGCAGTACTTC | CSVAGDMGEQYF
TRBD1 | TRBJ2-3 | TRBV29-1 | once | TGCAGCGCAAAGGACAGGGGAAGCACAGATACGCAGTATTTT | CSAKDRGSTDTQYF
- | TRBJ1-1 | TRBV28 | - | TGTGCCAGCAGTTTCTACCCCCCCAGGACTGGTGAAGCTTTCTTT | CASSFYPPRTGEAFF
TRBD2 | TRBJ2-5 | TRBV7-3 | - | TGTGCCAGCAGCCGCGGGACTAGCGGGGGCCAAGAGACCCAGTACTTC | CASSRGTSGGQETQYF
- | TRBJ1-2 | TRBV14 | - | TGTGCCAGCAGCCAAGGGTGGACAGTTACCTTC | CASSQGWTVTF
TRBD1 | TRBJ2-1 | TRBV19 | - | TGTGCCAGTAGTATGTACAGGGGGCAGGATGAGCAGTTCTTC | CASSMYRGQDEQFF
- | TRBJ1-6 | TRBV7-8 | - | TGTGCCAGCAGCTTAGGGACTGGGGAACCCCTCCACTTT | CASSLGTGEPLHF
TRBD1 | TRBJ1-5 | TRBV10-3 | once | TGTGCCATCGGGACAGGGACGAATCAGCCCCAGCATTTT | CAIGTGTNQPQHF
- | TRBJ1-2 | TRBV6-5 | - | TGTGCCAGCAGCCGGGGGGATAACTATGGCTACACCTTC | CASSRGDNYGYTF
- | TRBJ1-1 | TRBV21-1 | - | TGTGCCAGCAGCACAGGGCCCACTGAAGCTTTCTTT | CASSTGPTEAFF
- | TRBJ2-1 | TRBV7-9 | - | TGTGCCAGCAGCTTCGGCGGGTATGAGCAGTTCTTC | CASSFGGYEQFF
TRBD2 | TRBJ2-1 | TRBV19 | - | TGTGCCAGTAGTATTCTAGCGGCACCCTACAATGAGCAGTTCTTC | CASSILAAPYNEQFF
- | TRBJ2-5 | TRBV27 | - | TGTGCCAGCAGCAACTCGTACCAAGAGACCCAGTACTTC | CASSNSYQETQYF
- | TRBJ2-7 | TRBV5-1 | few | TGCGCCAGCGCTCCGGCGGCGGGGTACGAGCAGTACTTC | CASAPAAGYEQYF
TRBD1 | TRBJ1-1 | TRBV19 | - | TGTGCCAGTAGTATAGTAGTCGGACAGGGGTTCACTGAAGCTTTCTTT | CASSIVVGQGFTEAFF
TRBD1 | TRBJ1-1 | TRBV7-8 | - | TGTGCCAGCAGCCCCCGACAGGGCGCAAGGAACACTGAAGCTTTCTTT | CASSPRQGARNTEAFF
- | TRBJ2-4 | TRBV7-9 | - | TGTGCCAGCAGCTTAGCGGTCGGAGCCAAAAACATTCAGTACTTC | CASSLAVGAKNIQYF
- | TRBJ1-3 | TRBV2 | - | TGTGCCAGCAGCCCGAAGGACTTTTCTGGAAACACCATATATTTT | CASSPKDFSGNTIYF
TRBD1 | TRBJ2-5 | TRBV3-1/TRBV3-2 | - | TGTGCCAGCAGCCAAACGGGGACAGGGGGAGAGACCCAGTACTTC | CASSQTGTGGETQYF
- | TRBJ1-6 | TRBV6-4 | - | TGTGCCAGCAGTGTTTCGGACAGAAATTCACCCCTCCACTTT | CASSVSDRNSPLHF
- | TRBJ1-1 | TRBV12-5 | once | TGTGCTAGTGGTTTGGCCCACAGGGATTTGGACACTGAAGCTTTCTTT | CASGLAHRDLDTEAFF
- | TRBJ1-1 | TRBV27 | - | TGTGCCAGCAGTAGGGGGAACACTGAAGCTTTCTTT | CASSRGNTEAFF
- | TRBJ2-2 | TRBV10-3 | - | TGTGCCATCAGTGAAGGGGACGGGGAGCTGTTTTTT | CAISEGDGELFF
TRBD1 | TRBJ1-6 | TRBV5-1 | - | TGCGCCAGCCGCTACCAGGGGGATTCACCCCTCCACTTT | CASRYQGDSPLHF
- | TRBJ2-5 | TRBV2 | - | TGTGCCAGCAGTGAAGGCAGGGATGGGACCCAGTACTTC | CASSEGRDGTQYF
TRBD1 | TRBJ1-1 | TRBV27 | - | TGTGCCAGCAGTTCCTGGAGGGGACAGGGGGCAACTGAAGCTTTCTTT | CASSSWRGQGATEAFF
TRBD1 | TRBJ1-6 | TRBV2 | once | TGTGCCAGCATCCGGGACAGGGGAGCCTATAATTCACCCCTCCACTTT | CASIRDRGAYNSPLHF
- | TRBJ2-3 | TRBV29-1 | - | TGCAGCGTAGATGTACTAGTGGGTTCAGATACGCAGTATTTT | CSVDVLVGSDTQYF
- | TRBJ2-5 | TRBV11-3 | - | TGTGCCAGCAGCTCCGAAAACAGGGAAGCGACCCAGTACTTC | CASSSENREATQYF